This T cell receptor (beta chain) originates from a study of cytomegalovirus exposure and HLA in healthy donors. Background on the study: Within an early data release were tens of millions of unique TCRs drawn from HLA-typed donors. Findings of the study overall: CMV serostatus was the only recorded immune exposure for donors. Several top significant clusters appeared, in a later analysis, to be linked to common viral pathogens.

This PCR relied on a set of 60 Vbeta primers and 13 Jbeta primers. Method: immunoSEQ multiplex PCR; TCRdb's copy keeps in-frame clones and lacks some. The sample consists of some 170,000 clones, roughly a tenth of them appearing once. With respect to this clone: Its antigen is unknown. The same CDR3 is also encoded by other DNA sequences in this sample.

Deletions cut 4 bases from V and 4 bases from J, with 14 bases between. The CDR3 runs to 14 residues. In germline, CDR1 is SGHNT, CDR2 YYREEE (reference sequence). The specimen was PBMCs. The chain joins TRBV5-4 to TRBJ1-2; the D is unclear. This sequence originates from a woman aged 25 to 39 in good health and CMV-seropositive. This CDR3 is CASSPQTSLYGYTF. Written as DNA, the CDR3 is TGTGCCAGCAGCCCCCAGACTTCACTCTATGGCTACACCTTC.